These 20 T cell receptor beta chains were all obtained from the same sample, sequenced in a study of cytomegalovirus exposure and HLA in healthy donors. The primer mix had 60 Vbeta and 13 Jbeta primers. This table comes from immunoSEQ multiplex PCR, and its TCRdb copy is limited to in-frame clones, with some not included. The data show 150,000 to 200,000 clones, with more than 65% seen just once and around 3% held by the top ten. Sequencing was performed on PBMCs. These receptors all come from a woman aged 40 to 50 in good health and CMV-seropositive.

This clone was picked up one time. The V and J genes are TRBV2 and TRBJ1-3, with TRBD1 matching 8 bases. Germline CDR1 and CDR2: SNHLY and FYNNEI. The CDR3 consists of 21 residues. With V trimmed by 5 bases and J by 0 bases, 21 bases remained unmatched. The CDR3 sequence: CASSPFGGQGGFADSGNTIYF. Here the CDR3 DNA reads TGTGCCAGCAGTCCATTCGGCGGACAGGGTGGGTTTGCTGACTCTGGAAACACCATATATTTT.

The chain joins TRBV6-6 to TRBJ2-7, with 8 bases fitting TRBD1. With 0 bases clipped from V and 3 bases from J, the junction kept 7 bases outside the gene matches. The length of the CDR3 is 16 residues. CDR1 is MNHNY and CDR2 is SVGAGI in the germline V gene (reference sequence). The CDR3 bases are TGTGCCAGCAGTTACTCTTACCGGGACAGGCTCTACGAGCAGTACTTC. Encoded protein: CASSYSYRDRLYEQYF.

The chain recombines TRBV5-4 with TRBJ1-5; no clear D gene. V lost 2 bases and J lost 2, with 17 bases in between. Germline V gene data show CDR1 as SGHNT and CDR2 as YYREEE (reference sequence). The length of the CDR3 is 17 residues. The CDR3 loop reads CASSFRRVVICNQPQHF. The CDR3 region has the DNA TGTGCCAGCAGCTTCCGGAGAGTCGTGATTTGCAATCAGCCCCAGCATTTT.

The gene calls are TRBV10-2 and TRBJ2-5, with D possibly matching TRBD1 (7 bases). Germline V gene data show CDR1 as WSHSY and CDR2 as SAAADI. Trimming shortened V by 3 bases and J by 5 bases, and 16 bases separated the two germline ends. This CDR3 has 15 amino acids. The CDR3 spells CASSDQGGAGETQYF. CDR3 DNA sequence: TGCGCCAGCAGTGACCAGGGGGGCGCCGGGGAGACCCAGTACTTC.

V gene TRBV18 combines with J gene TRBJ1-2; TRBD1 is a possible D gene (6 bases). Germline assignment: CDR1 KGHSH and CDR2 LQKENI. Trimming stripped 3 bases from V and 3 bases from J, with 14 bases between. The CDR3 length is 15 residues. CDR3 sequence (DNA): TGTGCCAGCTCACCGGGACCGGGGGGCTACTATGGCTACACCTTC. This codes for CASSPGPGGYYGYTF.

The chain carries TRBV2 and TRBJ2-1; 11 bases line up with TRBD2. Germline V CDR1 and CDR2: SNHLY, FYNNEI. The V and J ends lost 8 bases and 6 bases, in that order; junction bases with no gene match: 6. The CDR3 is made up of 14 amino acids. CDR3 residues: CASGGLAVINEQFF. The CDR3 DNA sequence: TGTGCCAGCGGGGGACTAGCGGTTATCAATGAGCAGTTCTTC.

In nucleotides, the CDR3 is TGTGCCAGCAAGCGAACAGGGACCCACACTGAAGCTTTCTTT. As protein: CASKRTGTHTEAFF. This chain uses TRBV7-9 with TRBJ1-1; D is perhaps TRBD1 (6 bases). Germline V gene data show CDR1 as SEHNR and CDR2 as FQNEAQ (reference sequence). The V and J ends lost 7 bases and 3 bases respectively, with 15 bases between them. The CDR3 contains 14 residues.

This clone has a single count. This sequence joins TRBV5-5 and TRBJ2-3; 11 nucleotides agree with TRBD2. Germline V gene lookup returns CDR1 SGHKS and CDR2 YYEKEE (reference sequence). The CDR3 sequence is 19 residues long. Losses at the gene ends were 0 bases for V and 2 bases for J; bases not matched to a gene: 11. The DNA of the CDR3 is TGTGCCAGCAGCTTGGTGTTACTAGCGGGGGCCCCTTACACAGATACGCAGTATTTT. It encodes CASSLVLLAGAPYTDTQYF.

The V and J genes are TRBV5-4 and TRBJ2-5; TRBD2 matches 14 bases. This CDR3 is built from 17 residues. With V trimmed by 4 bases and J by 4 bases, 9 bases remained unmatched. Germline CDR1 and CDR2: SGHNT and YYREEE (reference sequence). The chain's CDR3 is CASSRLGTSGSLETQYF. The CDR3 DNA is TGTGCCAGCAGCCGCCTCGGGACTAGCGGGAGCTTAGAGACCCAGTACTTC.

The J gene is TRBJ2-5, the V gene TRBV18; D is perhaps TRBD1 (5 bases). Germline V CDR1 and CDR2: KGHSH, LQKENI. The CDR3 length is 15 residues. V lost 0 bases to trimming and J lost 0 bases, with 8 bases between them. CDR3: CASSPPGDHQETQYF. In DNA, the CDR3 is TGTGCCAGCTCACCACCAGGGGATCACCAAGAGACCCAGTACTTC.

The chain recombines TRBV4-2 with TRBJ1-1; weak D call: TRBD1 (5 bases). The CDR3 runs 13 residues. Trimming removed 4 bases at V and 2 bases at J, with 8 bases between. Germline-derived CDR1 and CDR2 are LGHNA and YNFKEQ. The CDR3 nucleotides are TGTGCCAGCAGCCGGGGGGAAAACACTGAAGCTTTCTTT. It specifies CASSRGENTEAFF.

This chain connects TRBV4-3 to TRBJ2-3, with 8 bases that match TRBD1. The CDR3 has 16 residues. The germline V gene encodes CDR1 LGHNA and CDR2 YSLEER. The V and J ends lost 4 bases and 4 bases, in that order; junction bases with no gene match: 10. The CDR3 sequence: CASSPWTGSLADTQYF. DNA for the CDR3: TGCGCCAGCAGCCCGTGGACAGGGAGTTTAGCAGATACGCAGTATTTT.

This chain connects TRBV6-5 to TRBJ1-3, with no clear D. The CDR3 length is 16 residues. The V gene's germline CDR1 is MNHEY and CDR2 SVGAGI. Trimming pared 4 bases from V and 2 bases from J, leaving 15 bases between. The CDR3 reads CASSLSDQGAGNTIYF. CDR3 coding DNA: TGTGCCAGCAGTTTATCCGACCAAGGAGCTGGAAACACCATATATTTT.

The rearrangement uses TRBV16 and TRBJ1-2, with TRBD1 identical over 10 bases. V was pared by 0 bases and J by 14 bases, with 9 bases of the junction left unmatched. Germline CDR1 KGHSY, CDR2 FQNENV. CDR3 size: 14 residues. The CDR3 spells CASSQSRDRGGWTF. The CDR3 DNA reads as TGTGCCAGCAGCCAATCACGGGACAGGGGTGGCTGGACCTTC.

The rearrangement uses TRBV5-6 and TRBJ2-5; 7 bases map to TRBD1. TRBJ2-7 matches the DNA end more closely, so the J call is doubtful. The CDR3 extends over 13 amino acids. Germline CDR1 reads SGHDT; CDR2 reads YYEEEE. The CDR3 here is CASSLGTVDEQYF. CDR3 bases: TGTGCCAGCAGCCTCGGGACAGTTGACGAGCAGTACTTC.

The CDR3: CASSFYGDSGRVAKNIQYF. CDR3 nucleotide sequence: TGTGCCAGCAGCTTTTACGGGGATAGCGGGAGGGTAGCCAAAAACATTCAGTACTTC. The chain uses TRBV7-2 and TRBJ2-4; 11 nucleotides match TRBD2. Germline V gene sequence: CDR1 SGHTA, CDR2 FQGNSA. The V gene end was trimmed by 3 bases and the J gene end by 0 bases; junction bases not matched to a gene: 10. There are 19 residues in the CDR3.

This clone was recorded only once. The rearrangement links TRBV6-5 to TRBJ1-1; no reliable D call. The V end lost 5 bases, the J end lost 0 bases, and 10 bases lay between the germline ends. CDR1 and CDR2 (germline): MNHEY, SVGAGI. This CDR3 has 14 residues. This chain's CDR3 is CASSPRRMNTEAFF. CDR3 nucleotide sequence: TGTGCCAGCAGTCCGCGGAGAATGAACACTGAAGCTTTCTTT.

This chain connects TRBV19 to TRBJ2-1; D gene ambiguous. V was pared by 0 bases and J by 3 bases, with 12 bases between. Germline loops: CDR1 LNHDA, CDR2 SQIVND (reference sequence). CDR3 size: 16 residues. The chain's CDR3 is CASSIDSGVLYNEQFF. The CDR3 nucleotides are TGTGCCAGTAGTATAGATTCGGGTGTCCTCTACAATGAGCAGTTCTTC.

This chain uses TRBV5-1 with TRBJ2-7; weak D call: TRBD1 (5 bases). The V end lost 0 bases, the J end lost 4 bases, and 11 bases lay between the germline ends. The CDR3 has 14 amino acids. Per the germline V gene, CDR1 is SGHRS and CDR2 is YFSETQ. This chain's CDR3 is CASSLVGRAYEQYF. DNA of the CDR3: TGCGCCAGCAGCTTGGTCGGCAGGGCTTACGAGCAGTACTTC.

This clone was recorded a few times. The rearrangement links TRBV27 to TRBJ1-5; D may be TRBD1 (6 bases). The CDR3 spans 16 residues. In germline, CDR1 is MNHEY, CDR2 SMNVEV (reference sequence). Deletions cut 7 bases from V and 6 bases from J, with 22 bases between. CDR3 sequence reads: CASTAPGTKAGQPQHF. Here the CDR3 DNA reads TGTGCCAGCACCGCTCCCGGGACAAAGGCCGGTCAGCCCCAGCATTTT.